This T cell receptor beta chain was retrieved from a study of cytomegalovirus exposure and HLA in healthy donors. Broader study findings: Most subjects had HLA-A and HLA-B alleles reportedly predicted accurately by TCR beta sequences. Most likely, a cluster of highly shared sequence variants arose as a sequencing artifact. Earlier analysis looked at TCR beta V segments, and most were productive about 90% or about 30% of the time. As immune exposure information, only CMV serostatus was available.

PCR used 60 Vbeta primers and 13 Jbeta primers. Libraries were prepared by immunoSEQ multiplex PCR; TCRdb keeps only in-frame clonotypes and omits some of them. Of 35,000 to 45,000 clones in the sample, 45% to 65% are singletons; the top ten hold 9.5% to 13%. About this clone: As yet, its antigen is unknown.

The sequenced sample was PBMCs. This receptor was obtained from a human donor in good health.

The CDR3 DNA is TGTGCCAGCCGGGACAGGGGAAATTCACCCCTCCACTTT. Translated, it gives CASRDRGNSPLHF. The chain has TRBV6-5 and TRBJ1-6; 10 bases are a match to TRBD1. The junction had 2 bases not matched to a gene; V was cut back by 8 bases and J by 7 bases. CDR1 is MNHEY, CDR2 SVGAGI, per germline. The CDR3 consists of 13 residues.